A selection of T cell receptor beta chains follows, all from one sample in a study of cytomegalovirus exposure and HLA in healthy donors. TCRdb keeps only in-frame clones here, not all; method: immunoSEQ multiplex PCR. This table has roughly 100,000 clones, nearly 70% appearing once. The sequenced sample consisted of PBMCs. All receptors derive from a woman aged 45-60 years in good health and CMV-seropositive. Each CDR3 is given with its conserved first and last residue. A D gene is named only where the DNA matches it firmly. A row's size may be missing; if present it is once, few, many or a size class.

V gene	D gene	J gene	clone size	CDR3 DNA	CDR3 protein
TRBV29-1	NA	TRBJ1-5	NA	TGCAGCGTTTCGGGGGATAGGAGTCAGCCCCAGCATTTT	CSVSGDRSQPQHF
TRBV11-3	TRBD2	TRBJ2-3	NA	TGTGCCAGCAGCTTAGAAGGTAGCGGGAGCACAGATACGCAGTATTTT	CASSLEGSGSTDTQYF
TRBV30	NA	TRBJ1-1	NA	TGTGCCTGGATCGACAGGCAAACTGAAGCTTTCTTT	CAWIDRQTEAFF
TRBV13	TRBD1	TRBJ2-7	NA	TGTGCCAGCAGCTTACAGGACAGGGCCTACGAGCAGTACTTC	CASSLQDRAYEQYF
TRBV20-1	NA	TRBJ2-5	few	TGCAGTGCTTGGGGGGAAGAGACCCAGTACTTC	CSAWGEETQYF
TRBV4-2	TRBD1	TRBJ2-7	NA	TGTGCCAGCAGCCAAACGGGACAGGCCTACGAGCAGTACTTC	CASSQTGQAYEQYF
TRBV9	NA	TRBJ1-5	NA	TGTGCCAGCAGCGTAGATCTGGCCCCGCCCCAGCATTTT	CASSVDLAPPQHF
TRBV2	TRBD2	TRBJ2-7	NA	TGTGCCAGCAGTTGGACTAGCGGGAGGGGCGAGCAGTACTTC	CASSWTSGRGEQYF
TRBV7-9	TRBD1	TRBJ1-1	NA	TGTTCCAGCAGCCTATACAGGGGGATGAACACTGAAGCTTTCTTT	CSSSLYRGMNTEAFF
TRBV28	TRBD2	TRBJ2-1	few	TGTGCCAGCAGCTACGGGGCTAGCGGGAGGAATGAGCAGTTCTTC	CASSYGASGRNEQFF
TRBV7-6	TRBD2	TRBJ2-7	NA	TGTGCCAGCAGCCTCCCGGGGGGATACGAGCAGTACTTC	CASSLPGGYEQYF
TRBV7-3	TRBD2	TRBJ2-1	once	TGTGCCAGCAGCCCGATCGCGGGAGTCAATGAGCAGTTCTTC	CASSPIAGVNEQFF
TRBV2	NA	TRBJ2-1	few	TGTGCCAGCAAGGGGAATGAGCAGTTCTTC	CASKGNEQFF
TRBV29-1	NA	TRBJ2-7	NA	TGCAGCGTTGGGGGAGGGGTGACAGGGGTCGAGCAGTACTTC	CSVGGGVTGVEQYF
TRBV15	NA	TRBJ1-3	NA	TGTGCCACCAGCAGAGATACCGGGACTGGAAACACCATATATTTT	CATSRDTGTGNTIYF
TRBV6-5	NA	TRBJ1-1	NA	TGTGCCAGCAGTTCCGACAGGTCGATCTCTGAAGCTTTCTTT	CASSSDRSISEAFF
TRBV4-1	NA	TRBJ2-7	NA	TGCGCCAGCAGCCAAGATAACTTTGCGGCATCGGACACCTACGAGCAGTACTTC	CASSQDNFAASDTYEQYF
TRBV28	NA	TRBJ1-5	NA	TGTGCCAGCAGTTTGTCCAGCGATCAGCCCCATCATTTT	CASSLSSDQPHHF
TRBV2	NA	TRBJ1-1	few	TGTGCCAGCATCGGGGACTTGGGGGACACTGAAGCTTTCTTT	CASIGDLGDTEAFF
TRBV27	TRBD1	TRBJ1-1	NA	TGTGCCAGCAGTGGGCACAGGGGGCGGACTGAAGCTTTCTTT	CASSGHRGRTEAFF
TRBV28	NA	TRBJ2-1	NA	TGTGCCAGCAGTTTGCCTCAACTGAGGGCCAGGGGATCCCGGGTGAATGAGCAGTTCTTC	CASSLPQLRARGSRVNEQFF
TRBV2	NA	TRBJ2-1	NA	TGTGCCAGCAGTGAGAATATGAGCTCCTACAATGAGCAGTTCTTC	CASSENMSSYNEQFF
TRBV9	NA	TRBJ2-5	once	TGTGCCAGCAGCGTCGGTGTTACGGGGTCGGAGACCCAGTACTTC	CASSVGVTGSETQYF
TRBV27	TRBD2	TRBJ2-7	NA	TGTGCCAGCTCCTGGGCCAGCGGGGGAACCTACGAGCAGTACTTC	CASSWASGGTYEQYF
TRBV7-2	TRBD1	TRBJ2-7	NA	TGTGCCAGCAGTTGGACAGGGGAGAACGAGCAGTACTTC	CASSWTGENEQYF
TRBV7-2	NA	TRBJ2-7	NA	TGTGCCAGCAGCTCCACCAATCGGGTGGGAGCTTACGAGCAGTACTTC	CASSSTNRVGAYEQYF
TRBV2	TRBD1	TRBJ1-4	NA	TGTGCCAGCAAAGGGACAGGCTCAAATGAAAAACTGTTTTTT	CASKGTGSNEKLFF
TRBV6-6	TRBD1	TRBJ1-2	NA	TGTGCCAGCAGAGAGACAGGGCACTATGGCTACACCTTC	CASRETGHYGYTF
TRBV6-4	NA	TRBJ2-7	NA	TGTGCCAGCAGTGACCATAAAACGCCGGGACTGGGGCCGCTAGGGCAGTACTTC	CASSDHKTPGLGPLGQYF
TRBV5-1	TRBD2	TRBJ2-7	NA	TGCGCCAGCAGCTTGGCCGGGGGGTCTGGTGTCGACGAGCAGTACTTC	CASSLAGGSGVDEQYF
TRBV4-3	NA	TRBJ2-3	once	TGCGCCAGCAGCCTTGATGGGGGCTTGGGCACAGATACGCAGTATTTT	CASSLDGGLGTDTQYF
TRBV5-4	TRBD2	TRBJ2-7	NA	TGTGCCAGCAGCACTCCTGGACTAGCGGGAGGGCGTTACGAGCAGTACTTC	CASSTPGLAGGRYEQYF
TRBV30	TRBD1	TRBJ1-5	NA	TGTGCCTGGAGTGTAGCCGGGACAGGGATCAATCAGCCCCAGCATTTT	CAWSVAGTGINQPQHF
TRBV28	TRBD1	TRBJ2-1	once	TGTGCCAGCAGTCCCCAGGACAGGGACTACAATGAGCAGTTCTTC	CASSPQDRDYNEQFF
TRBV6-5	NA	TRBJ1-4	few	TGTGCCAGCAGTCTGGACAGCTCAAATGAAAAACTGTTTTTT	CASSLDSSNEKLFF
TRBV29-1	TRBD1	TRBJ2-3	NA	TGCAGCGTTGATCTCCAGGGGGCTCCAACAGCGACAGATACGCAGTATTTT	CSVDLQGAPTATDTQYF
TRBV11-2	TRBD2	TRBJ2-7	NA	TGTGCCAGCAGCCGGACTAGCGGGGTGAGAGGGACTTACTACGAGCAGTACTTC	CASSRTSGVRGTYYEQYF
TRBV28	NA	TRBJ1-1	NA	TGTGCCAGCAGTTTAACCCCCACACGAGGCACTGAAGCTTTCTTT	CASSLTPTRGTEAFF
TRBV6-9	NA	TRBJ2-7	NA	TGTGCCAGCACTGGGACTTGCACCCCATACGAGCAGTACTTC	CASTGTCTPYEQYF
TRBV28	NA	TRBJ2-6	NA	TGTGCCAGCAGCCCACGGAGGGGGCAGGTCCTAGGGGCCAACGTCCTGACTTTC	CASSPRRGQVLGANVLTF
TRBV7-6	TRBD2	TRBJ2-5	NA	TGTGCCAGCAGCCTAAGGGGGCTAGCGGGAGGGAGGGAGACCCAGTACTTC	CASSLRGLAGGRETQYF
TRBV18	NA	TRBJ1-1	once	TGTGCCAGCACGGCAGGGAAGGACACTGAAGCTTTCTTT	CASTAGKDTEAFF
TRBV7-9	NA	TRBJ1-1	NA	TGTGCCAGCAGCCCCCCCGTCAGGCCAAACGGCACTGAAGCTTTCTTT	CASSPPVRPNGTEAFF
TRBV28	TRBD2	TRBJ2-7	NA	TGTGCCAGCCGCAACGCGGGGACTAGAACGCACGAGCAGTACTTC	CASRNAGTRTHEQYF
TRBV6-1	TRBD1	TRBJ2-2	NA	TGTGCCAGCAGTCAGGGGGCTGGGGGGGAGCTGTTTTTT	CASSQGAGGELFF
TRBV14	NA	TRBJ2-1	NA	TGTGCCAGCAGCCAGCGGAGCTCCTACAATGAGCAGTTCTTC	CASSQRSSYNEQFF
TRBV6-6	NA	TRBJ2-3	NA	TGTGCCAGCAGTTACGGGGACATGAGCACAGATACGCAGTATTTT	CASSYGDMSTDTQYF
TRBV14	NA	TRBJ2-3	few	TGTGCCAGCAGCCAACTCCTTTTCGCGGATACGCAGTATTTT	CASSQLLFADTQYF
TRBV28	NA	TRBJ2-5	NA	TGTGCCAGCAGTTTGCGAGGGAAGGAAGAGACCCAGTACTTC	CASSLRGKEETQYF
TRBV6-4	NA	TRBJ2-1	NA	TGTGCCAGCAGTGGGGTGGTGGGGCAGCCGCACAATGAGCAGTTCTTC	CASSGVVGQPHNEQFF
TRBV10-3	NA	TRBJ2-2	NA	TGTGCCATCAGTGAGCTGGCTGGTGGGGAGCTGTTTTTT	CAISELAGGELFF